The 8 T cell receptor beta chains listed next were all sequenced from one sample in a study of CD4 T cell repertoires in COVID-19. Assay used: immunoSEQ multiplex PCR; TCRdb lists only in-frame clones, some missing. The data contain 70,000 to 95,000 clones, about four fifths of them seen just once; the ten biggest clones take up about 0.58%. The sample here was CD4+ T cells from peripheral blood, taken after recovery from COVID-19. The receptors originated from a human donor who had COVID-19.

This clone was detected only a few times. This chain links TRBV19 with TRBJ1-5; D gene uncertain. Germline V gene data show CDR1 as LNHDA and CDR2 as SQIVND (reference sequence). The CDR3 covers 15 residues. V was cut by 2 bases and J by 1 base, with 9 bases left in between. CDR3 residues: CASSIMIASNQPQHF. The CDR3 DNA reads as TGTGCCAGTAGTATAATGATCGCAAGCAATCAGCCCCAGCATTTT.

CDR3 in amino acids: CASSDKGGTEAFF. DNA of the CDR3: TGTGCCAGCAGTGACAAAGGAGGCACTGAAGCTTTCTTT. V usage is TRBV6-4 and J usage is TRBJ1-1; no firm D call. This CDR3 region has 13 residues. Between the trimmed V and J ends, which lost 2 bases and 4 bases, there was a span of 8 bases. Germline assignment: CDR1 MRHNA and CDR2 SNTAGT.

This chain connects TRBV10-3 to TRBJ2-1; D perhaps matches TRBD2 (5 bases). The V end was cut by 7 bases, the J end by 5 bases, with 12 bases between. Germline lookup yields CDR1 ENHRY and CDR2 SYGVKD. The CDR3 consists of 13 residues. The CDR3 DNA reads TGTGCCATCATGAGGGCCCGAGACAATGAGCAGTTCTTC. This encodes CAIMRARDNEQFF.

CDR3 loop: CASRTGTFSTDTQYF. In nucleotides, the CDR3 is TGTGCCAGCAGGACCGGGACATTTAGCACAGATACGCAGTATTTT. The chain joins TRBV6-5 to TRBJ2-3, with D tentatively TRBD1 (6 bases). The V end lost 6 bases, the J end lost 0 bases, and 13 bases lay between the germline ends. CDR1 MNHEY and CDR2 SVGAGI come from the germline V gene. The CDR3 runs to 15 residues.

V and J are TRBV6-7 and TRBJ1-4, with D possibly matching TRBD1 (5 bases). TRBV6-7 is flagged as an ORF with uncertain function. This CDR3 has 15 residues. The V end lost 1 base, the J end lost 7 bases, and 13 bases lay between the germline ends. The CDR3 bases are TGTGCCAGCAGTTACTTCGGCAGCAGGGCTGAAAAACTGTTTTTT. Its translation is CASSYFGSRAEKLFF.

J is TRBJ2-1 and V is TRBV3-1 (or the pseudogene TRBV3-2), with a weak D call TRBD1 (6 bases). Germline assignment: CDR1 LGHDT and CDR2 YNNKEL (reference sequence). This CDR3 has 17 residues. Between the trimmed V and J ends, which lost 5 bases and 10 bases, there was a span of 27 bases. In nucleotides, the CDR3 is TGTGCCAGCAGCAAATGGACCGGGACACGCTCTGAATCCGAGCAGTTCTTC. Its protein is CASSKWTGTRSESEQFF.

The chain is built from TRBV10-3 and TRBJ2-7, with a tentative D call TRBD1 (5 bases). The CDR3 totals 14 residues. V lost 2 bases, J lost 2 bases, and 10 bases lay in between. Per germline, CDR1 ENHRY and CDR2 SYGVKD. CDR3 bases: TGTGCCATCAGTGAGGAAGGGGCTACCTACGAGCAGTACTTC. Translated: CAISEEGATYEQYF.

The chain recombines TRBV5-4 with TRBJ2-5; 7 bases are shared with TRBD2. The CDR3 extends over 16 amino acids. V gave up 0 bases and J gave up 5 bases; unmatched junction bases: 10. In germline, CDR1 is SGHNT, CDR2 YYREEE (reference sequence). CDR3 region: CASSLGASGGWETQYF. CDR3 sequence (DNA): TGTGCCAGCAGCTTGGGTGCTAGCGGAGGATGGGAGACCCAGTACTTC.